This T cell receptor beta chain was found in a study of blood T cell repertoires in COVID-19. Produced via immunoSEQ multiplex PCR; TCRdb's table is partial and in-frame only. The sample holds approximately 260,000 clones, about 87% seen once. V lost 1 base, J lost 5 bases, and 2 bases stayed unmatched. The CDR3 is 13 residues long. The V gene's germline CDR1 is KGHSH and CDR2 LQKENI. Which cohort a participant joined came from the clinical history participants gave. The chain links TRBV18 to TRBJ2-7; 7 bases fit TRBD2. The receptor was derived from a woman in her thirties or forties with acute COVID-19. The sequenced sample was PBMCs or T cells enriched from blood (not recorded which). In DNA, the CDR3 is TGTGCCAGCTCACCACTCACTAGCGACGAGCAGTACTTC. This translates into CASSPLTSDEQYF.